This TCR beta chain was found in a study of shared clonotypes between healthy human individuals. About the research overall: The study used three CD4 naive, three CD4 memory, two CD8 naive and one CD8 memory plate per donor. Study results and caveats: Across a few donors, naive CD4 shared roughly 5%, naive CD8 3.5% to 4%, memory CD4 2.3%, memory CD8 about 0.4%.

In the CD4+ fraction, cells were divided into CD45RA+ naive and CD45RA-negative memory subsets. The CDR3 has 16 amino acids. J gave up 4 bases and V 1 base, and 0 bases lay outside the gene matches. CDR1 SSHAT and CDR2 FNYEAQ come from the germline V gene (reference sequence). The assay was run at deep level. Here immunoSEQ multiplex PCR was the method, and the copy in TCRdb shows in-frame clones only, minus some. Among around 1.5 million clones listed, under 99% were seen once. Worth noting for this clone: What it binds is unknown.

Material for sequencing was naive CD4+ T cells sorted from blood. Subset given: CD45RA+ positively selected. This TCR derives from a man aged 25 to 45 in good health. The chain is built from TRBV7-7 and TRBJ2-2; 13 positions agree with TRBD2. The CDR3 reads CASSLGLAGGTGELFF. CDR3 DNA: TGTGCCAGCAGCTTAGGACTAGCGGGAGGCACCGGGGAGCTGTTTTTT.